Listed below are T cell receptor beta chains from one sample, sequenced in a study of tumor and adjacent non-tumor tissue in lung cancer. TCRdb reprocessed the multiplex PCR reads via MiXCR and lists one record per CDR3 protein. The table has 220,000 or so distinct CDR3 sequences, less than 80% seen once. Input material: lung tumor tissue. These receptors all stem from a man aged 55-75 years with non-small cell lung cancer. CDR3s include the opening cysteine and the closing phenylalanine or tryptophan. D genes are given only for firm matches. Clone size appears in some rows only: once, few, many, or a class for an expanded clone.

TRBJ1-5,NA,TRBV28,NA,CASSPRRRADKPQHF,TGTGCCAGCAGTCCCCGCCGCAGGGCGGATAAGCCCCAGCATTTT
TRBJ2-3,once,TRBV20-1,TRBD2,CSVRASGRADTQYF,TGCAGTGTTAGGGCCAGCGGGAGGGCAGATACGCAGTATTTT
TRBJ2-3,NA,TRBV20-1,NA,CSGEGGPNTQYF,TGCAGTGGGGAGGGGGGGCCGAATACGCAGTATTTT
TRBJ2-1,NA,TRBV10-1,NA,CASSELSWERNERFF,TGCGCCAGCAGTGAGCTCTCATGGGAGCGGAATGAGCGGTTCTTC
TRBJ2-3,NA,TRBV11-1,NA,CAISLVYSDTDMQYF,TGTGCCATCAGCTTAGTCTACAGCGACACAGATATGCAGTATTTT
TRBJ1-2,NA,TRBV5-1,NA,CASSGRMGYTF,TGCGCCAGCTCCGGGAGAATGGGCTACACCTTC
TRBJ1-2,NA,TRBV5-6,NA,CASSNDGSYGYTF,TGTGCCAGCAGTAACGACGGGTCCTATGGCTACACCTTC
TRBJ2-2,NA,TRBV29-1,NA,CGVPLRADTGELFF,TGCGGCGTGCCCTTGCGGGCGGACACCGGGGAGCTGTTTTTT
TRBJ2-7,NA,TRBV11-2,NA,CANSSAREPSGEQYF,TGTGCCAACAGCAGTGCGAGAGAACCATCGGGCGAGCAGTACTTT
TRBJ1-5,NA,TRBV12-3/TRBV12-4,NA,CASSSPGHGANQPQHF,TGTGCCAGCAGTTCGCCGGGACATGGGGCGAATCAGCCCCAGCATTTT